The next 22 T cell receptor beta chains were all read from a single sample in a study of control samples from healthy donors and cancer patients. The table came from immunoSEQ multiplex PCR; TCRdb's copy has only in-frame clones and leaves some out. The table includes 110,000 to 150,000 clones, roughly 92% detected once. Sequencing input: blood. These receptors were obtained from a man between 40 and 49 years old in good health.

The chain links TRBV7-3 to TRBJ2-2; TRBD1 matches at 8 bases. The germline CDR1 and CDR2 sequences are SGHTA and FQGTGA. The CDR3 extends over 15 amino acids. V lost 4 bases and J lost 5; bases outside the gene matches: 6. The DNA for the CDR3 is TGTGCCAGCAGCTCAGGGGGCGCGGGGACCGGGGAGCTGTTTTTT. Its translation: CASSSGGAGTGELFF.

The gene calls are TRBV9 and TRBJ1-3; a possible D gene is TRBD1 (5 bases). Germline-derived CDR1 and CDR2 are SGDLS and YYNGEE. The ends were cut back, 3 bases at V and 0 bases at J, with 7 bases in the middle. The CDR3 runs 14 residues. The CDR3 spells CASSAGGSGNTIYF. DNA for the CDR3: TGTGCCAGCAGCGCGGGGGGCTCTGGAAACACCATATATTTT.

The chain links TRBV7-2 to TRBJ2-5; D is undetermined. The CDR3 covers 11 residues. Germline CDR1 is SGHTA and CDR2 is FQGNSA. V gave up 2 bases and J gave up 3 bases, with 1 base separating them. DNA for the CDR3: TGTGCCAGCAGCTTAAAAGAGACCCAGTACTTC. Its protein product is CASSLKETQYF.

This chain links TRBV6-5 with TRBJ1-1; TRBD1 aligns across 8 bases. V lost 4 bases to trimming and J lost 11 bases; unmatched junction nucleotides: 6. The germline gives CDR1 MNHEY, CDR2 SVGAGI. The CDR3 contains 12 residues. Here the CDR3 DNA reads TGTGCCAGCAGTTTCGGACAGGGATATGCTTTCTTT. Translation gives CASSFGQGYAFF.

This clone occurred a few times. The rearrangement uses TRBV7-9 and TRBJ1-2; D is unresolved. This CDR3 has 16 residues. In germline, CDR1 is SEHNR, CDR2 FQNEAQ (reference sequence). Trimming stripped 3 bases from V and 4 bases from J, with 18 bases between. The CDR3 loop reads CASSLGLTGSIYGYTF. CDR3 DNA: TGTGCCAGCAGCTTGGGCCTTACCGGGTCCATCTATGGCTACACCTTC.

J is TRBJ1-4 and V is TRBV2, with D maybe TRBD1 (5 bases). The V and J ends lost 1 base and 3 bases respectively, with 9 bases between them. The CDR3 runs to 15 residues. The germline V gene encodes CDR1 SNHLY and CDR2 FYNNEI. CDR3 amino acids: CASSEVDSSNEKLFF. The CDR3 nucleotides are TGTGCCAGCAGTGAAGTTGACAGTTCTAATGAAAAACTGTTTTTT. The entire variable domain, with the rest obtained from reference TRBV2 and TRBJ1-4, is as follows: EPEVTQTPSHQVTQMGQEVILRCVPISNHLYFYWYRQILGQKVEFLVSFYNNEISEKSEIFDDQFSVERPDGSNFTLKIRSTKLEDSAMYFCASSEVDSSNEKLFFGSGTQLSVL.

CDR3 protein: CASSPPYQRVGTNEKLFF. CDR3 coding DNA: TGTGCCAGCAGTCCCCCCTACCAAAGGGTGGGGACTAATGAAAAACTGTTTTTT. The genes are TRBV6-2 or TRBV6-3 and TRBJ1-4; D gene unclear. The CDR3 has 18 residues. Germline V CDR1 and CDR2: MNHEY, SVGEGT. With 5 bases removed from V and 2 bases from J, the gap between germline ends came to 21 bases.

This CDR3 reads CASSIGPLDEQYF. CDR3 DNA: TGTGCCAGCAGCATAGGCCCCCTTGACGAGCAGTACTTC. The chain is built from TRBV7-3 and TRBJ2-7; D not certain. The germline V gene has CDR1 SGHTA and CDR2 FQGTGA. CDR3 size: 13 residues. V was pared by 5 bases and J by 5 bases, with 13 bases between.

The V and J genes are TRBV28 and TRBJ1-1, with 8 bases fitting TRBD1. Germline V gene data show CDR1 as MDHEN and CDR2 as SYDVKM. Losses at the gene ends were 2 bases for V and 5 bases for J; bases not matched to a gene: 7. CDR3 length equals 15 residues. The CDR3 DNA reads TGTGCCAGCAGTTTAGAAGGCAGGGGGCGAACTGAAGCTTTCTTT. It encodes CASSLEGRGRTEAFF.

The V call is TRBV2, the J call TRBJ2-2; 8 bases are shared with TRBD2. The CDR3 has 19 residues. Germline V gives CDR1 SNHLY, CDR2 FYNNEI. The J segment lost 4 bases and the V segment lost 1 base, leaving 14 bases of the junction unmatched. The CDR3 sequence is CASSEGQREPVSSTGELFF. In DNA, the CDR3 is TGTGCCAGCAGTGAAGGTCAGCGGGAGCCTGTCTCGAGCACCGGGGAGCTGTTTTTT.

The genes are TRBV4-1 and TRBJ2-3; TRBD2 might be the D (5 bases). The CDR3 spans 16 residues. V was trimmed by 5 bases and J by 2 bases, leaving 17 bases between them. Germline V gives CDR1 MGHRA, CDR2 YSYEKL. This CDR3 is CASSSEGSLTTDTQYF. The CDR3 DNA sequence: TGCGCCAGCAGCTCCGAGGGTTCTCTTACCACAGATACGCAGTATTTT.

The chain has TRBV11-2 and TRBJ1-4, with a tentative D call TRBD1 (6 bases). Deletions cut 2 bases from V and 8 bases from J, with 21 bases between. Germline CDR1 and CDR2: SGHAT and FQNNGV. The length of the CDR3 is 17 residues. CDR3 DNA: TGTGCCAGCAGCTTATCCCACAGTGGCACAGGGAAAGAAAAACTGTTTTTT. The encoded protein is CASSLSHSGTGKEKLFF.

The chain has TRBV29-1 and TRBJ2-2, with 9 bases that match TRBD1. Per germline, CDR1 SQVTM and CDR2 ANQGSEA. After removal of 4 bases from V and 6 bases from J, the junction contained 12 bases not matched to a gene. The CDR3 contains 16 residues. The CDR3, as DNA: TGCAGCGTTGGGAGTGGGACAGGGATTGGCGCCGGGGAGCTGTTTTTT. Translation gives CSVGSGTGIGAGELFF.

This chain connects TRBV7-6 to TRBJ1-2; perhaps TRBD1 as D (5 bases). The CDR3 covers 16 residues. Germline-derived CDR1 and CDR2 are SGHVS and FNYEAQ. V lost 5 bases, J lost 8 bases, and 24 bases lay in between. CDR3 region: CASSPRRGGPRGGYTF. CDR3 DNA: TGTGCCAGCAGCCCACGGCGGGGAGGGCCGAGGGGCGGCTACACCTTC. The full variable domain, completed using reference TRBV7-6 and TRBJ1-2, is GAGVSQSPRYKVTKRGQDVALRCDPISGHVSLYWYRQALGQGPEFLTYFNYEAQQDKSGLPNDRFSAERPEGSISTLTIQRTEQRDSAMYRCASSPRRGGPRGGYTFGSGTRLTVV.

This chain uses TRBV4-1 with TRBJ1-3; D gene ambiguous. The V gene lost 4 bases and the J gene lost 5 bases, with 15 bases spanning the gap. The CDR3 has 15 residues. Looked up from germline, CDR1 is MGHRA and CDR2 is YSYEKL. CDR3 in DNA: TGCGCCAGCAGCCCCGAGACTGCGGGTCGAAACACCATATATTTT. This sequence encodes CASSPETAGRNTIYF.

The chain carries TRBV6-1 and TRBJ1-1; 10 bases align to TRBD1. This CDR3 has 17 residues. The V gene end was trimmed by 2 bases and the J gene end by 4 bases; junction bases not matched to a gene: 10. CDR1 is MNHNS and CDR2 is SASEGT in the germline V gene. CDR3 protein: CASSERGDRGRSTEAFF. The CDR3 nucleotides read TGTGCCAGCAGTGAAAGAGGGGACAGGGGTAGAAGCACTGAAGCTTTCTTT.

CDR3 protein: CASSVQTGDQETQYF. In DNA form, the CDR3 reads TGCGCCAGCAGCGTACAGACAGGGGACCAAGAGACCCAGTACTTC. The rearrangement uses TRBV5-1 and TRBJ2-5; 8 nucleotides match TRBD1. Germline V gene sequence: CDR1 SGHRS, CDR2 YFSETQ. Losses at the gene ends were 4 bases for V and 0 bases for J; bases not matched to a gene: 5. The CDR3 runs to 15 residues.

The chain carries TRBV28 and TRBJ1-5, with TRBD1 as a possible D gene (5 bases). The germline CDR1 and CDR2 sequences are MDHEN and SYDVKM. Trimming shortened V by 1 base and J by 7 bases, and 8 bases separated the two germline ends. The CDR3 covers 13 residues. The CDR3 DNA reads as TGTGCCAGCAGTTTATCAGGGACCCAGCCCCAGCATTTT. This translates into CASSLSGTQPQHF.

As DNA, the CDR3 is TGTGCCGGACTAGCGGGATACACAGATACGCAGTATTTT. Translated: CAGLAGYTDTQYF. This rearrangement joins TRBV2 to TRBJ2-3; 12 nucleotides line up with TRBD2. This CDR3 comprises 13 residues. Unmatched junction bases numbered 2, after V lost 11 bases and J lost 2 bases. Germline V gene lookup returns CDR1 SNHLY and CDR2 FYNNEI.

The chain has TRBV29-1 and TRBJ2-2; 8 nucleotides agree with TRBD2. There are 17 residues in the CDR3. Germline CDR1 is SQVTM and CDR2 is ANQGSEA. V shed 5 bases and J 5 bases; nucleotides not matched to a gene: 16. The DNA for the CDR3 is TGCAGCGTTATCAGGCCGGGAGGGCAGGGAGAAACCGGGGAGCTGTTTTTT. Translating gives CSVIRPGGQGETGELFF.

The chain links TRBV10-3 to TRBJ2-2, with 9 bases identical to TRBD2. The CDR3 runs to 15 residues. V lost 4 bases, J lost 2 bases, and 2 bases stayed unmatched. From germline, CDR1 is ENHRY and CDR2 SYGVKD. In DNA, the CDR3 is TGTGCCATCAGTGTAGCGGGAGTCAACACCGGGGAGCTGTTTTTT. Amino acids: CAISVAGVNTGELFF.

The J gene is TRBJ1-1, the V gene TRBV27; tentative D call: TRBD1 (6 bases). Germline assignment: CDR1 MNHEY and CDR2 SMNVEV (reference sequence). The CDR3 loop spans 12 amino acids. Trimming took 0 bases from V and 10 from J, leaving 9 bases between them. The CDR3, as DNA: TGTGCCAGCAGTTTATCCCAGGGGAGAGCTTTCTTT. It specifies CASSLSQGRAFF.